This T cell receptor beta chain was retrieved from a study of T cell responses to AZD1222 COVID-19 vaccine. Clones were read by immunoSEQ multiplex PCR, and TCRdb kept only the in-frame ones, dropping some. The data contain 130,000 to 150,000 clones, 88% of them seen just once; the ten biggest clones take up 4.5% to 5.5%. General study results and limits: Following two doses of AZD1222, Spike-specific TCR breadth and depth rose. Only after the peak T cell response were repertoires sampled. Baseline testing showed seropositivity in only six AZD1222 recipients.

This clone is a singleton in its sample. The antigen is not known. This CDR3 has 14 residues. Trimming pared 5 bases from V and 2 bases from J, leaving 13 bases between. Looked up from germline, CDR1 is LGHDT and CDR2 is YNNKEL (reference sequence). The clonotype comes from an adult who received the MenACWY meningococcal vaccine as a control. V and J are TRBV3-1 (or the pseudogene TRBV3-2) and TRBJ2-7, with D tentatively TRBD1 or TRBD2 (5 bases each). The source was peripheral blood, collected 28 days after the second dose of the MenACWY control vaccine. CDR3: CASSFPGRAYEQYF. CDR3 nucleotides: TGTGCCAGCAGCTTCCCGGGGCGGGCCTACGAGCAGTACTTC.